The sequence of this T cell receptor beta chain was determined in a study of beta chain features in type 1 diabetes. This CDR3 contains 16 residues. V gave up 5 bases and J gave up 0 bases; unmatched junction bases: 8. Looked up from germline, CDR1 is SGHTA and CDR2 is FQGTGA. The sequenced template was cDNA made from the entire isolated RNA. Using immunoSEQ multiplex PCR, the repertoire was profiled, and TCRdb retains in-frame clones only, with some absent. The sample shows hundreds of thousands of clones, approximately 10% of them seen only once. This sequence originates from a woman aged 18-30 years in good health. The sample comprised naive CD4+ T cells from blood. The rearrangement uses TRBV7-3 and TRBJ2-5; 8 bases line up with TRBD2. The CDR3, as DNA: TGTGCCAGCAGCCGAGGCAGCGGGAGTTACCAAGAGACCCAGTACTTC. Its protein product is CASSRGSGSYQETQYF.